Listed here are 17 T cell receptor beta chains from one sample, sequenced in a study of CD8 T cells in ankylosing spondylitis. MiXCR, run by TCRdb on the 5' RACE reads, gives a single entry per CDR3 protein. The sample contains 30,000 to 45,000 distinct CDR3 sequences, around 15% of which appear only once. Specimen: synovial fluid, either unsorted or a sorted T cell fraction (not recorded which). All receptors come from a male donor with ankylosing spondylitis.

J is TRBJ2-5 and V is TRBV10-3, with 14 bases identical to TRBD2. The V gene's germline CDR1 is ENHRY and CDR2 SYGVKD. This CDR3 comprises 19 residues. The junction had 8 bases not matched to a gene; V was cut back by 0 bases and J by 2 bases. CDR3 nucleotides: TGTGCCATCAGTGAGTCGTTGGGACTAGCGGGAGTCCTGCAAGAGACCCAGTACTTC. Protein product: CAISESLGLAGVLQETQYF.

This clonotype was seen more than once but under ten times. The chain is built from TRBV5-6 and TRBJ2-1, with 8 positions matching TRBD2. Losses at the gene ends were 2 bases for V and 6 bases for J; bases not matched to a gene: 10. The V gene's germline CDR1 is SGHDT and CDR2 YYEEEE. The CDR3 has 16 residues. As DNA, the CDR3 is TGTGCCAGCAGCTTTTGGTTTGGACTAGCTGCCAATGAGCAGTTCTTC. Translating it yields CASSFWFGLAANEQFF.

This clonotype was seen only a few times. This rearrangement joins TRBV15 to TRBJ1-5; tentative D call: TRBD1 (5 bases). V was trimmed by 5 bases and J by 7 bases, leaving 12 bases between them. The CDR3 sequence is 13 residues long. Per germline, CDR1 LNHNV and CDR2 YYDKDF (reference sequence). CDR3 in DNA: TGTGCCACCAGCCCTGGGGGATTCCAGCCCCAGCATTTT. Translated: CATSPGGFQPQHF.

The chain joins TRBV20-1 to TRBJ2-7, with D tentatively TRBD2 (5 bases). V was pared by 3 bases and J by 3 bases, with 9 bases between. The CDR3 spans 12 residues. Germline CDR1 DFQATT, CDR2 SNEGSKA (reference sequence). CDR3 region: CSARTGNYEQYF. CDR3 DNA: TGCAGTGCTAGGACCGGGAACTACGAGCAGTACTTC.

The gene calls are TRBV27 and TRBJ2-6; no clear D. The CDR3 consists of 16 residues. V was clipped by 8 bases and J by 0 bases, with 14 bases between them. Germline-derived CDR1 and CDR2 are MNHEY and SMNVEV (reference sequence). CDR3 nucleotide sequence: TGTGCCAGCGGGCACGGCCCTCGCTCTGGGGCCAACGTCCTGACTTTC. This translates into CASGHGPRSGANVLTF.

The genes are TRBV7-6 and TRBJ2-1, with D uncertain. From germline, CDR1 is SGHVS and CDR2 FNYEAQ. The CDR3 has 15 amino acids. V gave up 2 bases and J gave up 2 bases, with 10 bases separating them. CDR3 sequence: CASSLRPPPYNEQFF. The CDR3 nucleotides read TGTGCCAGCAGCTTAAGGCCTCCCCCCTACAATGAGCAGTTCTTC.

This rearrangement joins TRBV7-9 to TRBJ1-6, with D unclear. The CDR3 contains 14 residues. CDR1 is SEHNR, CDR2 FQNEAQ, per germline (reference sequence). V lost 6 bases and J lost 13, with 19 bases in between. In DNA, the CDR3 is TGTGCCAGCAGTCTCGAGGCGCCCCCATCGCCCCTCCACTTT. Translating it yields CASSLEAPPSPLHF.

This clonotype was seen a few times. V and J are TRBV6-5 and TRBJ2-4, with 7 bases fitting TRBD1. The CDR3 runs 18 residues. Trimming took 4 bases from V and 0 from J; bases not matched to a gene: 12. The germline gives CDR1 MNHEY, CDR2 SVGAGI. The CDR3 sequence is CASSLGQHVPLAKNIQYF. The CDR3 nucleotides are TGTGCCAGCAGTTTGGGACAGCACGTACCTTTAGCCAAAAACATTCAGTACTTC.

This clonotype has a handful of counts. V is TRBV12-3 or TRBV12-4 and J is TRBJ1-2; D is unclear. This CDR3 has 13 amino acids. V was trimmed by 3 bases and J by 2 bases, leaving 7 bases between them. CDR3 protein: CASSLGENYGYTF. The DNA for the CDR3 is TGTGCCAGCAGTTTGGGAGAAAACTATGGCTACACCTTC.

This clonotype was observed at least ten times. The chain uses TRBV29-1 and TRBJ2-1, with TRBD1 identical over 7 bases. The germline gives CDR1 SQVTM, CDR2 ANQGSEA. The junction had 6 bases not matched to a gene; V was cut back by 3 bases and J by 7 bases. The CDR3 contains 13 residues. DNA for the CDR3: TGCAGCGTTGACAGGGGGTACTTGAATGAGCAGTTCTTC. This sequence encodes CSVDRGYLNEQFF.

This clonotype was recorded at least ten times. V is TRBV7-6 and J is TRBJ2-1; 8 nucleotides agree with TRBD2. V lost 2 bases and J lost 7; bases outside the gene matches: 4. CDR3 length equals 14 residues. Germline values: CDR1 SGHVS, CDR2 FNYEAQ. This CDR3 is CASSLRGGPNEQFF. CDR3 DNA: TGTGCCAGCAGCTTACGGGGGGGCCCTAATGAGCAGTTCTTC. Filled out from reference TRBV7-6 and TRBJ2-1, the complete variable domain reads GAGVSQSPRYKVTKRGQDVALRCDPISGHVSLYWYRQALGQGPEFLTYFNYEAQQDKSGLPNDRFSAERPEGSISTLTIQRTEQRDSAMYRCASSLRGGPNEQFFGPGTRLTVL.

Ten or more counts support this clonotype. CDR3 sequence reads: CASSQDISGHYTF. DNA for the CDR3: TGTGCCAGCAGCCAAGATATTTCGGGCCACTACACCTTC. This chain joins TRBV4-2 and TRBJ1-2, with no clear D. The CDR3 totals 13 residues. Trimming took off 0 bases at V and 10 bases at J, with 12 bases between the two ends. Per germline, CDR1 LGHNA and CDR2 YNFKEQ.

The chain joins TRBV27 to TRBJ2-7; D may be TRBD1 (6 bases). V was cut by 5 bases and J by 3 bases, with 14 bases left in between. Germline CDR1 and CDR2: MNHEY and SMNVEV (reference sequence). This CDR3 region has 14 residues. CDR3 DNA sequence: TGTGCCAGCAGTCCCTTTGGGGGCAGCTACGAGCAGTACTTC. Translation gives CASSPFGGSYEQYF.

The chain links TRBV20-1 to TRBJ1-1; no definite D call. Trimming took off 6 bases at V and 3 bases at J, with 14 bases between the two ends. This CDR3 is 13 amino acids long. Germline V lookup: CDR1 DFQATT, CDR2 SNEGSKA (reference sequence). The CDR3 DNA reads TGCAGTGCCGCCGGTTCTCGGGACACTGAAGCTTTCTTT. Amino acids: CSAAGSRDTEAFF.

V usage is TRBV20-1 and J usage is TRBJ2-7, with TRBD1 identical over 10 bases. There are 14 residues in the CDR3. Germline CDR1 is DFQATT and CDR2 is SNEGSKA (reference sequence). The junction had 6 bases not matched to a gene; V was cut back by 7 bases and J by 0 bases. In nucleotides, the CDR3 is TGCAGTGTGTGGGACAGGGGAGCCTCCTACGAGCAGTACTTC. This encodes CSVWDRGASYEQYF.

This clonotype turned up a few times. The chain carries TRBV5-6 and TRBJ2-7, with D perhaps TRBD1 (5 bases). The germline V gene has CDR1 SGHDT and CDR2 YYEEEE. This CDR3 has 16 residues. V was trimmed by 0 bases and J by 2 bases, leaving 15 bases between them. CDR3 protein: CASSLEAGLKTYEQYF. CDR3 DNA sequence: TGTGCCAGCAGCTTGGAGGCAGGGCTGAAAACCTACGAGCAGTACTTC.

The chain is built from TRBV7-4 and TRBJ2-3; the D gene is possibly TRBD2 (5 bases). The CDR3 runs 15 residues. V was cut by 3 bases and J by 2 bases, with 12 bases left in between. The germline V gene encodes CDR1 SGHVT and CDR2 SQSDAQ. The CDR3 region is CASSFSGSSTDTQYF. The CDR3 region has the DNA TGTGCCAGCAGCTTCTCGGGGTCGTCCACAGATACGCAGTATTTT.